This T cell receptor (beta chain) was captured in a study of blood T cell repertoires in COVID-19. Study overall: From the United States, Italy and Spain came samples of acute and convalescent COVID-19. PBMCs, B-cell-depleted T cells, or T cells were the source of the cDNA or gDNA that made up the material.

This CDR3 spans 14 amino acids. Per the germline V gene, CDR1 is SGHVS and CDR2 is FQNEAQ. V shed 3 bases and J shed 5 bases, with 13 bases lying between them. Produced via immunoSEQ multiplex PCR; TCRdb's table is partial and in-frame only. This table holds about 200,000 clones, around four fifths found once. This TCR came from a woman in her forties or fifties with acute or convalescent COVID-19. The chain combines TRBV7-8 with TRBJ1-1; D ambiguous. Sequences were obtained from peripheral blood. This CDR3 reads CASSFWRGSTEAFF. The CDR3 DNA follows: TGTGCCAGCAGCTTTTGGCGGGGAAGTACTGAAGCTTTCTTT.